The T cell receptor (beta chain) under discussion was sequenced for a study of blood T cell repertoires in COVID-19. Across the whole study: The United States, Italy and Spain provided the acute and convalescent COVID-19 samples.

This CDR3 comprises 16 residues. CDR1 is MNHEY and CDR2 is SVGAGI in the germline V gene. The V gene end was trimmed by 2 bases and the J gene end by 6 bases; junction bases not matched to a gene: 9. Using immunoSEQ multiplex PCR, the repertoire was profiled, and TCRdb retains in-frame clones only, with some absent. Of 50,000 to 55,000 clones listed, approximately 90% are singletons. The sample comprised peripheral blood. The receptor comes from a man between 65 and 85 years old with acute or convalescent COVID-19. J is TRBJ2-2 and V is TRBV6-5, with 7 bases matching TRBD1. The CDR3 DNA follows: TGTGCCAGCAGTTACACCCTTTTAGGGGGCCCCGGGGAGCTGTTTTTT. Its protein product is CASSYTLLGGPGELFF.